The sequence of this TCR beta chain was determined in a study of cytomegalovirus exposure and HLA in healthy donors. Produced via immunoSEQ multiplex PCR; TCRdb's table is partial and in-frame only. The sample consists of some 210,000 clones, 75% to 90% of them appearing once. This clone has just a few counts. The clonotype comes from a woman aged 18-29 years in good health and CMV-seronegative. Material: PBMCs.

In DNA form, the CDR3 reads TGCGCCAGCAGCCAAGAGACGCTCGCTCGGCCCCAGCATTTT. Translated, it gives CASSQETLARPQHF. The V and J genes are TRBV4-1 and TRBJ1-5; D unclear. CDR3 length: 14 amino acids. Germline loops: CDR1 MGHRA, CDR2 YSYEKL. V lost 0 bases and J 9 bases, leaving 12 bases between the germline ends.